These T cell receptor beta chains were read from a single sample in a study of blood T cell repertoires in COVID-19. The method was immunoSEQ multiplex PCR; TCRdb's version includes in-frame clones alone and lacks a portion of them. The profile shows 200,000 to 250,000 clones, roughly 85% of them singletons. Sequenced input: PBMCs or T cells enriched from blood (not recorded which). These receptors were taken from a woman aged 50 to 65 with acute COVID-19. CDR3s include the opening cysteine and the closing phenylalanine or tryptophan. The listing skips clone size in some rows; elsewhere it reads once, few, many or a size class.

clone_size	v_call	j_call	cdr3_aa
medium-sized	TRBV9	TRBJ2-2	CASSVAAGGPSSGELFF
once	TRBV5-1	TRBJ1-2	CASSLGGQGAKGYTF
once	TRBV18	TRBJ1-5	CASSPKEGSPQHF
.	TRBV7-2	TRBJ2-7	CASSPRTGSSYEQYF
.	TRBV30	TRBJ1-3	CAWTKWGVTSGNTIYF
.	TRBV3-1/TRBV3-2	TRBJ2-7	CASSHLGLAELREQYF
.	TRBV5-5	TRBJ2-5	CASSPRERGGGETQYF
.	TRBV6-4	TRBJ1-5	CASSPLSDRDLNQPQHF
.	TRBV24-1	TRBJ2-7	CATSDLRTGAYEQYF
.	TRBV28	TRBJ1-2	CASSPSGYYGYTF
few	TRBV10-3	TRBJ2-7	CAISDRRRLSYEQYF
.	TRBV14	TRBJ1-1	CASSTRQGNTEAFF
.	TRBV5-6	TRBJ2-1	CASSSTGGIRNEQFF
once	TRBV6-1	TRBJ2-7	CASSVEPGLTTYEQYF
few	TRBV7-9	TRBJ1-4	CASSSGQGIEGEKLFF
.	TRBV2	TRBJ1-3	CASRGTGPPRGNTIYF
.	TRBV5-1	TRBJ1-1	CASSTGDTEAFF
.	TRBV18	TRBJ2-7	CASSPSTSSYEQYF
.	TRBV2	TRBJ2-6	CASSPDSYGANVLTF
.	TRBV9	TRBJ2-5	CASSVLQGDQETQYF
.	TRBV30	TRBJ2-5	CAWSGGQVEGETQYF
.	TRBV27	TRBJ1-1	CASSLRWNTEAFF
.	TRBV4-3	TRBJ1-1	CASSQDLEQMNTEAFF
.	TRBV5-1	TRBJ2-1	CASSLTQVEQFF
.	TRBV11-2	TRBJ1-6	CASSPHRDSPLHF
.	TRBV18	TRBJ1-1	CASSKPDTEAFF
.	TRBV18	TRBJ1-2	CASSADVAGYGYTF
.	TRBV29-1	TRBJ1-1	CSVVPTGMDTEAFF
.	TRBV19	TRBJ1-1	CASSMAGKPFF
.	TRBV29-1	TRBJ1-2	CSVVLRANYGYTF
.	TRBV5-1	TRBJ1-2	CASSEGTPTNYGYTF
.	TRBV12-5	TRBJ1-2	CASGLGENHGGYTF
.	TRBV7-2	TRBJ1-2	CASSLSPRDGYTF
.	TRBV12-3/TRBV12-4	TRBJ2-7	CATKGQGSHEQYF
.	TRBV30	TRBJ1-5	CAWSDRAGNSNQPQHF
.	TRBV4-3	TRBJ2-5	CASSQDRETQYF
.	TRBV11-2	TRBJ2-7	CASSSTVEQYF
.	TRBV9	TRBJ2-1	CASSVTSGGLEQFF
.	TRBV19	TRBJ1-2	CASSIPQLIGGGYTF
.	TRBV6-1	TRBJ2-7	CASSGFKAGVWYEQYF
.	TRBV20-1	TRBJ2-3	CSASRRGGSDTQYF
.	TRBV30	TRBJ1-6	CAWSEDRGYSPLHF
.	TRBV6-5	TRBJ1-1	CASSSGNTEAFF
.	TRBV29-1	TRBJ1-2	CSVTETGGSRYTF
.	TRBV13	TRBJ1-5	CASSPGDRVSHQPQHF
.	TRBV27	TRBJ1-1	CASSLGGLRAMNTEAFF
.	TRBV4-2	TRBJ2-3	CASSQGTSGGADTQYF
.	TRBV11-3	TRBJ2-7	CASRRGPNYEQYF
.	TRBV7-9	TRBJ2-7	CASSSRTGAYEQYF
.	TRBV18	TRBJ1-1	CASSPYRGLHTEAFF
.	TRBV30	TRBJ2-5	CAAVPGTSGGEQETQYF
.	TRBV29-1	TRBJ1-2	CSVDAGGSVYTF
.	TRBV19	TRBJ1-2	CASSTGTGKFYGYTF
few	TRBV5-4	TRBJ1-4	CASSPGEEEKLFF
few	TRBV7-9	TRBJ1-2	CASSTQGWAYGYTF
.	TRBV30	TRBJ2-2	CAWAGQVSGELFF